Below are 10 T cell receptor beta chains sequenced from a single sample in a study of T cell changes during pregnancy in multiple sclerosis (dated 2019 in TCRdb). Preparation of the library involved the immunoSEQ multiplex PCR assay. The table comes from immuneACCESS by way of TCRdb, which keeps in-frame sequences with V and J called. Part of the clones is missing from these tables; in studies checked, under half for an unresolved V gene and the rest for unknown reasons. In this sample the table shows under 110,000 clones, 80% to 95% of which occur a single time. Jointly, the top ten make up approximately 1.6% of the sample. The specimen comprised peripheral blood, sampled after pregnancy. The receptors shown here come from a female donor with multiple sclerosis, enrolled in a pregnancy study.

For the CDR3, the DNA is TGTGCCAGCAGCGTTGCCGGGACTAGCGGATACAATGAGCAGTTCTTC. It translates to CASSVAGTSGYNEQFF. The chain combines TRBV9 with TRBJ2-1; the match to TRBD2 covers 11 bases. The CDR3 has 16 amino acids. Germline CDR1 SGDLS, CDR2 YYNGEE. Trimming at V came to 2 bases and at J to 4 bases, leaving 5 bases not matched to a gene.

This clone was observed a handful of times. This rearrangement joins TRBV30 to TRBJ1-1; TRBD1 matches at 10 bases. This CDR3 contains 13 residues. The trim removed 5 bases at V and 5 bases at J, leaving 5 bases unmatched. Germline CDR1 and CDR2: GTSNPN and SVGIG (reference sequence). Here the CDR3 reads CAWVDRGWTEAFF. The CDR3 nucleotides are TGTGCCTGGGTGGACAGGGGGTGGACTGAAGCTTTCTTT.

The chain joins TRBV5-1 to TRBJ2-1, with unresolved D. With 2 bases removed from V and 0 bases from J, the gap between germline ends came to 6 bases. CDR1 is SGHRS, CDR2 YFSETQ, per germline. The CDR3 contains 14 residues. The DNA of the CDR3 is TGCGCCAGCAGCTTCGGTAGCTCCTACAATGAGCAGTTCTTC. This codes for CASSFGSSYNEQFF.

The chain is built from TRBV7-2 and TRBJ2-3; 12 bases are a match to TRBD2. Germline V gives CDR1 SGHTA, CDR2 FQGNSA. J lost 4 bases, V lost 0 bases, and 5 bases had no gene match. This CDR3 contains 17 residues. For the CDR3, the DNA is TGTGCCAGCAGCTTAGCGGGGCCTAGCGGGGGGGCAGATACGCAGTATTTT. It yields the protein CASSLAGPSGGADTQYF.

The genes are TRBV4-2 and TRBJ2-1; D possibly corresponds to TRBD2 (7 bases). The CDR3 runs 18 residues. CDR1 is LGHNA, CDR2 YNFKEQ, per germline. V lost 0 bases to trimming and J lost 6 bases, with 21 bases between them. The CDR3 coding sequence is TGTGCCAGCAGCCAAGAAGACGTGGGGGGGCACTTTGTCAATGAGCAGTTCTTC. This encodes CASSQEDVGGHFVNEQFF.

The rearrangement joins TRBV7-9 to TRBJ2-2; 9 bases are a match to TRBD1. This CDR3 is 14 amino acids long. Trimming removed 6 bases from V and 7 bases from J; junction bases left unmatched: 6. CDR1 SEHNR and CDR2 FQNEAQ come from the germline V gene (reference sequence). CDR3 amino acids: CASRWTGANGELFF. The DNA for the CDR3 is TGTGCCAGCAGATGGACAGGGGCAAACGGGGAGCTGTTTTTT.

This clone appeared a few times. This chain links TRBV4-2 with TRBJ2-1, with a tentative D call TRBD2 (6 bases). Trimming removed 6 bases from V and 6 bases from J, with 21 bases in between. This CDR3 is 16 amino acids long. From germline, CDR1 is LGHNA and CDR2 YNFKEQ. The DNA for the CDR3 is TGTGCCAGCAGTAAAAGGACTAAGGAGGGTCTCAATGAGCAGTTCTTC. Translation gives CASSKRTKEGLNEQFF.

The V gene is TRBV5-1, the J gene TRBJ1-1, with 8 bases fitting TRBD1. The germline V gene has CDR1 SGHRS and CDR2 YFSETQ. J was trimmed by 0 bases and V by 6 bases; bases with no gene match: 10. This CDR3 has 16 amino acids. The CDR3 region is CASTRQGRGVNTEAFF. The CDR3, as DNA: TGCGCCAGCACCCGACAGGGGCGTGGGGTGAACACTGAAGCTTTCTTT.

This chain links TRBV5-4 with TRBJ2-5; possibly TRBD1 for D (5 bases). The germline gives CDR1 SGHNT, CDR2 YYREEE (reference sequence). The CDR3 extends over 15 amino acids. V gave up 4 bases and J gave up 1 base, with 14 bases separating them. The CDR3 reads CASSNKHGAQETQYF. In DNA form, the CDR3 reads TGTGCCAGCAGCAACAAACATGGGGCCCAAGAGACCCAGTACTTC. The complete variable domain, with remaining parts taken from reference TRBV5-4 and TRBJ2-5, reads ETGVTQSPTHLIKTRGQQVTLRCSSQSGHNTVSWYQQALGQGPQFIFQYYREEENGRGNFPPRFSGLQFPNYSSELNVNALELDDSALYLCASSNKHGAQETQYFGPGTRLLVL.

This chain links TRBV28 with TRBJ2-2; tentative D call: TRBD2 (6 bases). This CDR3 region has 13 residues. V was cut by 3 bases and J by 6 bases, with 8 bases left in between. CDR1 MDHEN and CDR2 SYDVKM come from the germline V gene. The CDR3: CASSFGGSGELFF. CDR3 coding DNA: TGTGCCAGCAGTTTTGGGGGGTCCGGGGAGCTGTTTTTT.